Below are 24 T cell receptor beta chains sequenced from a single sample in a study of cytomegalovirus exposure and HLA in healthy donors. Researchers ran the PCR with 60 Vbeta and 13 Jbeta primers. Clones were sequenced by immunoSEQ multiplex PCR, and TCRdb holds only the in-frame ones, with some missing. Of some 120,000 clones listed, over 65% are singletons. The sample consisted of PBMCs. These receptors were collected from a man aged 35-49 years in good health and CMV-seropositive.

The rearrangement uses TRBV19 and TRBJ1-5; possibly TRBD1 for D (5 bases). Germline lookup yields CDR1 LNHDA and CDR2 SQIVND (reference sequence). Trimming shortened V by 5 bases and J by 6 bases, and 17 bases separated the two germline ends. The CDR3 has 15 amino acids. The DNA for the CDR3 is TGTGCCAGTAGTCCGAGGGGAGGAACGGGTCAGCCCCAGCATTTT. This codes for CASSPRGGTGQPQHF.

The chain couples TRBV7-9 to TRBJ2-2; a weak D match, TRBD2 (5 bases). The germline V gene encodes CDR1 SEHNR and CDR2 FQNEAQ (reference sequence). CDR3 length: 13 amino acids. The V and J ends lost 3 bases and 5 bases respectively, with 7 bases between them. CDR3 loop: CASSFEGTGELFF. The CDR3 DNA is TGTGCCAGCAGCTTTGAGGGTACCGGGGAGCTGTTTTTT.

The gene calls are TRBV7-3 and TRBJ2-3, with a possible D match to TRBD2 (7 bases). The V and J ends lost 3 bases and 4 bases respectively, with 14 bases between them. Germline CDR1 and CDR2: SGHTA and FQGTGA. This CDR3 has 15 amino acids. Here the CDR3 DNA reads TGTGCCAGCAGCTTGGGGGGGCGCTTCGCAGATACGCAGTATTTT. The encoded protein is CASSLGGRFADTQYF.

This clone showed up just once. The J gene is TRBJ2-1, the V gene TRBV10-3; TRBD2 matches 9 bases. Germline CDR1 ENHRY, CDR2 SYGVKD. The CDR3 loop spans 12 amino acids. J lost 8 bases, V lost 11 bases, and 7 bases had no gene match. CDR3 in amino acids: CALGLAHDEQFF. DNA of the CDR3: TGTGCCCTCGGACTAGCGCACGATGAGCAGTTCTTC.

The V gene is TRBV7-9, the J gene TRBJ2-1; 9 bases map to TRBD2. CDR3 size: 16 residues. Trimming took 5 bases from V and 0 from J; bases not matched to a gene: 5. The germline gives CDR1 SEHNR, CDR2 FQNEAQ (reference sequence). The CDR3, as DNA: TGTGCCAGCAGCGAGACTAGCGGACCCTCCTACAATGAGCAGTTCTTC. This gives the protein CASSETSGPSYNEQFF. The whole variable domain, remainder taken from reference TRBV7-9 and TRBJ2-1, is DTGVSQNPRHKITKRGQNVTFRCDPISEHNRLYWYRQTLGQGPEFLTYFQNEAQLEKSRLLSDRFSAERPKGSFSTLEIQRTEQGDSAMYLCASSETSGPSYNEQFFGPGTRLTVL.

The CDR3 nucleotides read TGTGCCAGTAGTCCTCCCGGGGGGCAAGGCTACACCTTC. This gives the protein CASSPPGGQGYTF. This chain uses TRBV19 with TRBJ1-2; D is perhaps TRBD1 (6 bases). This CDR3 spans 13 amino acids. Per the germline V gene, CDR1 is LNHDA and CDR2 is SQIVND (reference sequence). With 5 bases removed from V and 8 bases from J, the gap between germline ends came to 15 bases.

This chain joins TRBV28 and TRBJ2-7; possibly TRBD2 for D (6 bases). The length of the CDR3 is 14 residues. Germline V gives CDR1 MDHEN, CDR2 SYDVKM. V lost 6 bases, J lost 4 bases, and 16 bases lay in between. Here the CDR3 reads CASSLGLVTYEQYF. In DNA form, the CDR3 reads TGTGCCAGCAGCTTGGGACTGGTGACTTACGAGCAGTACTTC.

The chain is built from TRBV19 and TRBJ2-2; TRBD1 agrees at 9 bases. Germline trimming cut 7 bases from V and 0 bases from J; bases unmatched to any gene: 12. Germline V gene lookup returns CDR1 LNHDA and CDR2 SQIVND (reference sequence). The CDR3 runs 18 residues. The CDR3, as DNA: TGTGCCAGTATAAAGGATGGAGGGACAGGGACGAACACCGGGGAGCTGTTTTTT. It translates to CASIKDGGTGTNTGELFF. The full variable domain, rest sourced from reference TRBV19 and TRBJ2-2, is DGGITQSPKYLFRKEGQNVTLSCEQNLNHDAMYWYRQDPGQGLRLIYYSQIVNDFQKGDIAEGYSVSREKKESFPLTVTSAQKNPTAFYLCASIKDGGTGTNTGELFFGEGSRLTVL.

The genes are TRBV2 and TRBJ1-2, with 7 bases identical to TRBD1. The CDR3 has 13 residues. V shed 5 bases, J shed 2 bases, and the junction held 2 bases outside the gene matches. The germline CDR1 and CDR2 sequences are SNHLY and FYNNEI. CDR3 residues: CASSPQGNYGYTF. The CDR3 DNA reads TGTGCCAGCAGTCCACAGGGGAACTATGGCTACACCTTC.

CDR3 amino acids: CASSAGLAGGSYEQYF. The CDR3 DNA reads as TGTGCCAGTAGTGCGGGACTAGCGGGAGGCTCCTACGAGCAGTACTTC. This chain uses TRBV19 with TRBJ2-7; 15 bases are a match to TRBD2. This CDR3 contains 16 residues. V shed 5 bases, J shed 0 bases, and the junction held 2 bases outside the gene matches. Germline lookup yields CDR1 LNHDA and CDR2 SQIVND (reference sequence). Supplemented by reference TRBV19 and TRBJ2-7, the full variable domain reads DGGITQSPKYLFRKEGQNVTLSCEQNLNHDAMYWYRQDPGQGLRLIYYSQIVNDFQKGDIAEGYSVSREKKESFPLTVTSAQKNPTAFYLCASSAGLAGGSYEQYFGPGTRLTVT.

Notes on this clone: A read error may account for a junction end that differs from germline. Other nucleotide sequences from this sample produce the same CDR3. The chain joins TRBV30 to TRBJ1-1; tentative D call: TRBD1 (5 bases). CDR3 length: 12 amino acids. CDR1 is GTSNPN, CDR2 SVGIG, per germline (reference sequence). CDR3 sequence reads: CAWKQEGTEAFF. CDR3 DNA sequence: TGTGCCTGGAAACAGGAGGGCACTGAGGCTTTCTTT.

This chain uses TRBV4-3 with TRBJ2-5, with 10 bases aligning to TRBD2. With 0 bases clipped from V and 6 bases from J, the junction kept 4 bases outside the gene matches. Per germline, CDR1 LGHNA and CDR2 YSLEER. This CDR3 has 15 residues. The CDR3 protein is CASSQEGTSVQTQYF. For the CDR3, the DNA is TGCGCCAGCAGCCAAGAAGGGACTAGCGTTCAGACCCAGTACTTC.

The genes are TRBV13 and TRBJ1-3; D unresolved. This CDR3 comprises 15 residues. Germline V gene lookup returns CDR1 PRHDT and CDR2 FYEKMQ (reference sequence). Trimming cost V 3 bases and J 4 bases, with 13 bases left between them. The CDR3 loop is CASSFRDYLGNTIYF. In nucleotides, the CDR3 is TGTGCCAGCAGCTTCCGGGATTATCTGGGAAACACCATATATTTT.

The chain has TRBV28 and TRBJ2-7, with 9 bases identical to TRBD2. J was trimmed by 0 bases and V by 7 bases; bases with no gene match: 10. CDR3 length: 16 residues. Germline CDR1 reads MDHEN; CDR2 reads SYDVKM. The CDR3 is CASTPIAGDSSYEQYF. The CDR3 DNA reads TGTGCCAGCACCCCCATAGCGGGAGATAGCTCCTACGAGCAGTACTTC.

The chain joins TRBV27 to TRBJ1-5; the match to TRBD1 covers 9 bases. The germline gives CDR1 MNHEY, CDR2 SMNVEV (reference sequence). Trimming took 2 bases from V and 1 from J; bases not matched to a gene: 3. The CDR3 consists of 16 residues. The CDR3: CASSLTDRGSNQPQHF. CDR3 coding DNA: TGTGCCAGCAGTTTAACGGACAGGGGAAGCAATCAGCCCCAGCATTTT.

CDR3 sequence: CASSFTSGRLPDTQYF. As DNA, the CDR3 is TGTGCCAGCAGCTTTACTAGCGGGAGACTTCCCGATACGCAGTATTTT. This rearrangement joins TRBV11-2 to TRBJ2-3, with 11 bases aligning to TRBD2. The J segment lost 6 bases and the V segment lost 3 bases, leaving 8 bases of the junction unmatched. The CDR3 length is 16 residues. Germline V lookup: CDR1 SGHAT, CDR2 FQNNGV. Supplemented by reference TRBV11-2 and TRBJ2-3, the full variable domain reads EAGVAQSPRYKIIEKRQSVAFWCNPISGHATLYWYQQILGQGPKLLIQFQNNGVVDDSQLPKDRFSAERLKGVDSTLKIQPAKLEDSAVYLCASSFTSGRLPDTQYFGPGTRLTVL.

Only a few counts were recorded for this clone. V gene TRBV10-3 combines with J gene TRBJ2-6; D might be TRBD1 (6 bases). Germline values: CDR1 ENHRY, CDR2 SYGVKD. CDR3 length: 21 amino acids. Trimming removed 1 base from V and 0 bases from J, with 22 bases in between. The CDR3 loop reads CAISEWGRETLIGSGANVLTF. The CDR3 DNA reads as TGTGCCATCAGTGAGTGGGGGCGTGAAACCCTTATAGGCTCTGGGGCCAACGTCCTGACTTTC.

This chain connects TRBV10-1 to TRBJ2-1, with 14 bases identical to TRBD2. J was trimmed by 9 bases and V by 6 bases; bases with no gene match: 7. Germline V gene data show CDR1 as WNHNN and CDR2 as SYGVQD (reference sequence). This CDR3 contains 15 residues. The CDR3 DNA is TGCGCCAGCAGCCTGACTAGCGGGGGGGCAGTTGAGCAGTTCTTC. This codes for CASSLTSGGAVEQFF.

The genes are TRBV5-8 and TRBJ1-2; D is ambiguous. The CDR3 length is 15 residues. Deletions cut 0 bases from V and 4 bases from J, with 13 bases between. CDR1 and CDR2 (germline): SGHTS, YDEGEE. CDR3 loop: CASSLGPGLGYGYTF. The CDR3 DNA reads TGTGCCAGCAGCTTGGGTCCGGGTTTGGGCTATGGCTACACCTTC.

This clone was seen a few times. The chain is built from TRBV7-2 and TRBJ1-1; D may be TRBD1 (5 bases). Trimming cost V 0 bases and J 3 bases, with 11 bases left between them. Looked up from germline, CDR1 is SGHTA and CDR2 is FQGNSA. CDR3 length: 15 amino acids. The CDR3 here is CASSLAGDFDTEAFF. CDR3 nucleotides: TGTGCCAGCAGCTTAGCAGGGGATTTCGACACTGAAGCTTTCTTT.

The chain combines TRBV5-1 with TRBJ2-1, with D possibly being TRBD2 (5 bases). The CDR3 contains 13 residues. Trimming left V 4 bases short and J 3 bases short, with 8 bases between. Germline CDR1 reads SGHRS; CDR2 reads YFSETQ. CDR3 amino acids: CASSPRDYNEQFF. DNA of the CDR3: TGCGCCAGCAGCCCCCGGGACTACAATGAGCAGTTCTTC.

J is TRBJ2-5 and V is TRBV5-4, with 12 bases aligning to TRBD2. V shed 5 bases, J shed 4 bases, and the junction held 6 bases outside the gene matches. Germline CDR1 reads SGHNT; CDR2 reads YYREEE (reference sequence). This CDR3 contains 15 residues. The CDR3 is CASSLRLAGAETQYF. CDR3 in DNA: TGTGCCAGCAGTCTGCGACTAGCGGGAGCAGAGACCCAGTACTTC.

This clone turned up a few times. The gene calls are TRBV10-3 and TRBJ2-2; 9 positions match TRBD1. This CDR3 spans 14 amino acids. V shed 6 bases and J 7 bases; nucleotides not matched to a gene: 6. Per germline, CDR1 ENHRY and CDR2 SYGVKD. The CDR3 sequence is CAISRTGDGGELFF. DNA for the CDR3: TGTGCCATCAGCCGGACAGGGGATGGCGGGGAGCTGTTTTTT.

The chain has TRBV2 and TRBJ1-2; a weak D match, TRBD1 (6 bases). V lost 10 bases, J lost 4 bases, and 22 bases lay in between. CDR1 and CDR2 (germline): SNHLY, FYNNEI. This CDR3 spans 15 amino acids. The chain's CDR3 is CATNDRQLFPYGYTF. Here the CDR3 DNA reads TGTGCCACCAACGACAGGCAACTCTTCCCCTATGGCTACACCTTC.